This T cell receptor beta chain was captured in a study of blood T cell repertoires in COVID-19. Using immunoSEQ multiplex PCR, the repertoire was profiled, and TCRdb retains in-frame clones only, with some absent. Of approximately 290,000 clones detected, around 89% appear once; the ten largest clones hold 0.75% to 0.9%. Germline loops: CDR1 MGHRA, CDR2 YSYEKL. After removal of 4 bases from V and 7 bases from J, the junction contained 9 bases not matched to a gene. The CDR3 length is 15 residues. The sequencing input was peripheral blood. This TCR derives from a man aged 30 to 39 with acute or convalescent COVID-19. The V gene is TRBV4-1, the J gene TRBJ1-4, with 7 bases identical to TRBD1. DNA for the CDR3: TGCGCCAGCAGCCGTACGCAGGGGGGTGGTGAAAAACTGTTTTTT. Translating gives CASSRTQGGGEKLFF.